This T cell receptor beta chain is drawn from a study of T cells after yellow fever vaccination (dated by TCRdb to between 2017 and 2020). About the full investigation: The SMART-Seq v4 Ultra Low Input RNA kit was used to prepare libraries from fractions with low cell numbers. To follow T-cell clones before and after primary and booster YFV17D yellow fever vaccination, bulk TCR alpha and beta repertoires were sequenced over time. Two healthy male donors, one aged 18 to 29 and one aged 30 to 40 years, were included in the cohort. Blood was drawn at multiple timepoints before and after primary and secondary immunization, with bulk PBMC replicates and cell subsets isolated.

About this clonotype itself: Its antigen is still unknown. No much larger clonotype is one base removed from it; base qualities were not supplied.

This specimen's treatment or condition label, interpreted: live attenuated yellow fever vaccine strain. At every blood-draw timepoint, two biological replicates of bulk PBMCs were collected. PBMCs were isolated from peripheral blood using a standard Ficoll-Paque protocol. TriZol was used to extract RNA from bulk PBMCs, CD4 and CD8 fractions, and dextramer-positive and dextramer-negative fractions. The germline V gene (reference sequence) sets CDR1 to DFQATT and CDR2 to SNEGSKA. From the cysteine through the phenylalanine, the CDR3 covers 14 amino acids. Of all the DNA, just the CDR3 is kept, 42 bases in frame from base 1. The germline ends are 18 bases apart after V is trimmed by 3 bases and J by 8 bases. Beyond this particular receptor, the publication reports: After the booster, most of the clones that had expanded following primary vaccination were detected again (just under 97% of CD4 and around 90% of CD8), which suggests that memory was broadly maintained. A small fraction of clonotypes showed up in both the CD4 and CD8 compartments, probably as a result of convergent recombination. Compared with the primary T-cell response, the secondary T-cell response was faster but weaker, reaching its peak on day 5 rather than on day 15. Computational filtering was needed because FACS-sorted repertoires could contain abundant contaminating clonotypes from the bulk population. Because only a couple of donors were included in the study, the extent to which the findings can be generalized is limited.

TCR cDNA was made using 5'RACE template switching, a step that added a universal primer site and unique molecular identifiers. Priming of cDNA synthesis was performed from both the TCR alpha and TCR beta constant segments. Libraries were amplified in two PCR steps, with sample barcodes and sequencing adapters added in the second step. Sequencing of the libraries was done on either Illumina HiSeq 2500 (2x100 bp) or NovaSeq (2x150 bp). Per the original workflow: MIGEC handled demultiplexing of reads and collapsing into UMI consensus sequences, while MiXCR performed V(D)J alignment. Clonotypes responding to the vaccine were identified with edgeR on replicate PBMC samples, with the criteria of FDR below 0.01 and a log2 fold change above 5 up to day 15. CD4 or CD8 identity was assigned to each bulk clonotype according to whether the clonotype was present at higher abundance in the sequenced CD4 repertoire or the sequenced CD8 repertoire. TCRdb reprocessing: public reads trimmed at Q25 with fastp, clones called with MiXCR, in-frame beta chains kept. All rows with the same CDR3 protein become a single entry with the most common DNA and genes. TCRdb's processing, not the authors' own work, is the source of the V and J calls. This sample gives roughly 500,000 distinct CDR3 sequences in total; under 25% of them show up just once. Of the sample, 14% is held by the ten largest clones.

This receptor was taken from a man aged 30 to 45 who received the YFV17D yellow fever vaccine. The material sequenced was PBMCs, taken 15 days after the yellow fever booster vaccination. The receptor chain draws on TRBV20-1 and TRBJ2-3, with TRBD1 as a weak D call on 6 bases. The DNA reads TGCAGTGCTAGTTTAGTCTCCAGAGGGGGTACGCAGTATTTT. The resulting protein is CSASLVSRGGTQYF.